This T cell receptor beta chain stems from a study of blood T cell repertoires in COVID-19. At the level of the study: Italy, Spain and the United States were the sources of the convalescent and acute COVID-19 samples. Sample material is recorded as cDNA or gDNA derived from T cells, B-cell-depleted T cells, or PBMCs.

Original handling: The authors estimated nucleated cell counts from reference gene primer amplification. The method was immunoSEQ multiplex PCR; TCRdb's version includes in-frame clones alone and lacks a portion of them. D and trimming come from the DNA, and the V and J calls and clone size come from that table. The data show roughly 100,000 clones, with approximately 86% seen just once and under 2% held by the top ten. This CDR3 has 15 amino acids. The germline V and J ends were trimmed by 4 bases and 3 bases, with 16 bases remaining between them. Germline CDR1 and CDR2: MGHRA and YSYEKL. V and J are TRBV4-1 and TRBJ2-7; the D gene is possibly TRBD2 (5 bases). The sequenced sample was peripheral blood. This clonotype originated in a man older than 75 with acute or convalescent COVID-19. The CDR3 sequence is CASSPLNEGGYEQYF. CDR3 bases: TGCGCCAGCAGCCCCCTAAACGAGGGCGGCTACGAGCAGTACTTC.